Presented here are 19 T cell receptor beta chains from one specimen sequenced in a study of siplizumab effects on memory and regulatory T cells. The table came from immunoSEQ multiplex PCR; TCRdb's copy has only in-frame clones and leaves some out. Of about 100,000 clones listed, around 90% are singletons. The specimen sequenced was CD4+ T cells sorted from blood. Receptors originate from a human donor in good health.

The gene calls are TRBV27 and TRBJ1-4, with D possibly TRBD1 on 5 matching bases. Germline assignment: CDR1 MNHEY and CDR2 SMNVEV (reference sequence). V lost 3 bases and J lost 0, with 14 bases in between. The CDR3 is 17 amino acids. CDR3 nucleotides: TGTGCCAGCAGTTTCGGGGGTACCCCTTCAACTAATGAAAAACTGTTTTTT. It yields the protein CASSFGGTPSTNEKLFF.

The chain uses TRBV6-6 and TRBJ2-7; D may be TRBD2 (7 bases). This CDR3 spans 15 amino acids. The germline V gene has CDR1 MNHNY and CDR2 SVGAGI (reference sequence). Deletions cut 1 base from V and 2 bases from J, with 12 bases between. The CDR3 sequence is CASSYLGGPTYEQYF. CDR3 bases: TGTGCCAGCAGTTACTTGGGGGGGCCGACCTACGAGCAGTACTTC.

The gene calls are TRBV6-5 and TRBJ2-5, with a tentative D call TRBD2 (5 bases). The CDR3 has 12 residues. CDR1 and CDR2 (germline): MNHEY, SVGAGI. Trimming cost V 4 bases and J 5 bases, with 8 bases left between them. In nucleotides, the CDR3 is TGTGCCAGCAGTTTCCGCGGGGAGACCCAGTACTTC. It specifies CASSFRGETQYF.

This sequence joins TRBV30 and TRBJ2-3, with 12 nucleotides matching TRBD2. The ends lost 2 bases at V and 2 bases at J; junction bases unmatched: 5. The germline gives CDR1 GTSNPN, CDR2 SVGIG (reference sequence). The CDR3 spans 16 residues. The CDR3 spells CAWSSGLAGFTDTQYF. The CDR3 DNA is TGTGCCTGGAGTTCCGGACTAGCGGGGTTCACAGATACGCAGTATTTT.

This chain links TRBV19 with TRBJ2-7; D is unresolved. This CDR3 has 13 amino acids. Germline V gene lookup returns CDR1 LNHDA and CDR2 SQIVND (reference sequence). V lost 5 bases and J lost 0, with 8 bases in between. The CDR3 sequence: CASSLRISYEQYF. CDR3 in DNA: TGTGCCAGTAGTTTAAGGATCTCCTACGAGCAGTACTTC.

The rearrangement links TRBV10-1 to TRBJ1-6; no firm D call. Trimming took off 5 bases at V and 4 bases at J, with 6 bases between the two ends. Germline V CDR1 and CDR2: WNHNN, SYGVQD (reference sequence). The length of the CDR3 is 13 residues. DNA of the CDR3: TGCGCCAGCAGTCCGGCGTATAATTCACCCCTCCACTTT. Its translation is CASSPAYNSPLHF.

The CDR3 sequence: CASSGRSGDTQYF. The CDR3, as DNA: TGTGCCAGCAGTGGGCGATCCGGAGATACGCAGTATTTT. J is TRBJ2-3 and V is TRBV2; D gene uncertain. Germline CDR1 and CDR2: SNHLY and FYNNEI. The V end lost 4 bases, the J end lost 5 bases, and 10 bases lay between the germline ends. There are 13 residues in the CDR3.

The chain has TRBV11-2 and TRBJ2-7, with 8 bases aligning to TRBD1. The CDR3 is made up of 17 amino acids. Germline loops: CDR1 SGHAT, CDR2 FQNNGV. Trimming removed 5 bases from V and 2 bases from J; junction bases left unmatched: 14. CDR3 region: CASSRRGKTGGAYEQYF. The CDR3 coding sequence is TGTGCCAGCAGCCGCAGGGGGAAAACAGGGGGTGCCTACGAGCAGTACTTC.

The chain joins TRBV4-1 to TRBJ2-2; no clear D. Trimming removed 1 base at V and 1 base at J, with 10 bases between. Germline assignment: CDR1 MGHRA and CDR2 YSYEKL. The CDR3 length is 16 residues. Here the CDR3 DNA reads TGCGCCAGCAGCCAAGTTCCGGGCCAGAACACCGGGGAGCTGTTTTTT. Translation: CASSQVPGQNTGELFF.

The chain links TRBV11-2 to TRBJ2-2; 8 positions agree with TRBD1. This CDR3 comprises 15 residues. Trimming took 5 bases from V and 7 from J; bases not matched to a gene: 9. Germline V gene sequence: CDR1 SGHAT, CDR2 FQNNGV. CDR3 loop: CASSPTGTGVGELFF. In DNA form, the CDR3 reads TGTGCCAGCAGCCCAACCGGGACAGGCGTCGGGGAGCTGTTTTTT.

The chain employs TRBV23-1 and TRBJ1-6; TRBD1 is a possible D gene (6 bases). TRBV23-1 is classed as an ORF, of uncertain function. Deletions cut 8 bases from V and 6 bases from J, with 14 bases between. CDR3 size: 14 residues. The CDR3 loop is CASDQGFGNSPLHF. The CDR3 region has the DNA TGCGCCAGCGACCAGGGGTTTGGTAATTCACCCCTCCACTTT.

The chain couples TRBV5-1 to TRBJ1-1, with TRBD1 identical over 8 bases. V lost 3 bases, J lost 1 base, and 8 bases stayed unmatched. Germline-derived CDR1 and CDR2 are SGHRS and YFSETQ. The CDR3 covers 16 residues. The CDR3 protein is CASSYNQGAGNTEAFF. Written as DNA, the CDR3 is TGCGCCAGCAGCTATAACCAGGGGGCGGGGAACACTGAAGCTTTCTTT.

The chain couples TRBV5-5 to TRBJ1-1, with D unresolved. This CDR3 region has 13 residues. CDR1 and CDR2 (germline): SGHKS, YYEKEE (reference sequence). Trimming pared 4 bases from V and 8 bases from J, leaving 15 bases between. The CDR3 here is CASSPIFSGEAFF. In nucleotides, the CDR3 is TGTGCCAGCAGCCCGATCTTCTCGGGAGAAGCTTTCTTT.

The chain employs TRBV10-3 and TRBJ2-3; D is perhaps TRBD1 or TRBD2 (5 bases each). V was trimmed by 4 bases and J by 0 bases, leaving 8 bases between them. The CDR3 spans 14 residues. The germline gives CDR1 ENHRY, CDR2 SYGVKD. CDR3 in DNA: TGTGCCATCAGTGGTGGGGGAAGCACAGATACGCAGTATTTT. Protein product: CAISGGGSTDTQYF.

This CDR3 reads CASRNQGTPYEQYF. CDR3 DNA sequence: TGTGCCAGCAGAAATCAGGGGACCCCCTACGAGCAGTACTTC. The J gene is TRBJ2-7, the V gene TRBV6-1; TRBD1 might be the D (6 bases). This CDR3 has 14 amino acids. Trimming took off 6 bases at V and 2 bases at J, with 14 bases between the two ends. CDR1 is MNHNS, CDR2 SASEGT, per germline.

V and J are TRBV19 and TRBJ2-7; D may be TRBD1 (6 bases). Germline V gene data show CDR1 as LNHDA and CDR2 as SQIVND (reference sequence). V lost 6 bases, J lost 1 base, and 19 bases lay in between. There are 16 residues in the CDR3. For the CDR3, the DNA is TGTGCCAGTAGGCCCTCCCAGACAGGATTTTCCTACGAGCAGTACTTC. Protein: CASRPSQTGFSYEQYF.

This chain connects TRBV18 to TRBJ1-1; possible D gene TRBD1, 5 bases. Per the germline V gene, CDR1 is KGHSH and CDR2 is LQKENI. The CDR3 has 16 residues. Trimming took off 3 bases at V and 2 bases at J, with 16 bases between the two ends. Written as DNA, the CDR3 is TGTGCCAGCTCACCGACAGAGCTTAAATCAAACACTGAAGCTTTCTTT. Translation gives CASSPTELKSNTEAFF. The entire variable domain, with the rest obtained from reference TRBV18 and TRBJ1-1, is as follows: NAGVMQNPRHLVRRRGQEARLRCSPMKGHSHVYWYRQLPEEGLKFMVYLQKENIIDESGMPKERFSAEFPKEGPSILRIQQVVRGDSAAYFCASSPTELKSNTEAFFGQGTRLTVV.

The genes are TRBV10-1 and TRBJ2-5, with D tentatively TRBD2 (7 bases). The V end lost 0 bases, the J end lost 5 bases, and 13 bases lay between the germline ends. Germline CDR1 and CDR2: WNHNN and SYGVQD (reference sequence). This CDR3 spans 15 amino acids. The CDR3 DNA follows: TGCGCCAGCAGTGAGTCTATGCGGGGGCGTGAGACCCAGTACTTC. Translation: CASSESMRGRETQYF.

The chain employs TRBV5-1 and TRBJ1-1; TRBD1 might be the D (5 bases). CDR3 length: 12 amino acids. Trimming removed 2 bases at V and 7 bases at J, with 9 bases between. The germline V gene has CDR1 SGHRS and CDR2 YFSETQ. CDR3 bases: TGCGCCAGCAGCTTACCGGGGGGTGAAGCTTTCTTT. This sequence encodes CASSLPGGEAFF.